Reported below is one TCR beta chain. Antigen specificity is unknown. The junction departs from the called germline gene at one end, perhaps through a read error. CDR1 is SGHVS and CDR2 is FNYEAQ in the germline V gene. The CDR3 has 14 amino acids. PBMCs were isolated at a quantity of at least 6 million per sample. A sample-barcoded 5' primer and a J-beta primer mix were used in a second PCR of roughly 7 to 12 cycles. TCRdb ran MiXCR on the 5' RACE reads and lists one entry per CDR3 protein. This table holds fewer than 2 million distinct CDR3 sequences, 39% found once. The source of the sample is a study of blood T cells in healthy people across ages. The study, taken as a whole, reports: Since the PBMCs were unsorted, naive and antigen-experienced cells could not be conclusively compared.

The sequence was collected from a human donor in good health. This chain uses TRBV7-6 with TRBJ2-3; 7 bases are a match to TRBD1. The sample taken for sequencing was blood. CDR3 bases: TGTGCCGGCAGCTTCACAGGGGTCACAGATACGCAGTATTTT. Residues: CAGSFTGVTDTQYF.